The count of the clone carrying this T cell receptor beta chain is one. Profiled with immunoSEQ multiplex PCR; TCRdb holds only in-frame clones, not every one. The sample contains thousands of clones, 83% of which appear only once. The CDR3 is 13 residues long. V lost 0 bases and J lost 2, with 6 bases in between. In germline, CDR1 is SGHNT, CDR2 YYREEE (reference sequence). The data were taken from a study of immune cell composition in non-small cell lung cancer. The J gene is TRBJ2-7, the V gene TRBV5-4; D not certain. The sample comprised lung tumor tissue. The source is a human donor with non-small cell lung cancer. CDR3 region: CASSLGLTYEQYF. In DNA, the CDR3 is TGTGCCAGCAGCTTGGGTCTAACCTACGAGCAGTACTTC. The full variable domain, rest sourced from reference TRBV5-4 and TRBJ2-7, is ETGVTQSPTHLIKTRGQQVTLRCSSQSGHNTVSWYQQALGQGPQFIFQYYREEENGRGNFPPRFSGLQFPNYSSELNVNALELDDSALYLCASSLGLTYEQYFGPGTRLTVT.